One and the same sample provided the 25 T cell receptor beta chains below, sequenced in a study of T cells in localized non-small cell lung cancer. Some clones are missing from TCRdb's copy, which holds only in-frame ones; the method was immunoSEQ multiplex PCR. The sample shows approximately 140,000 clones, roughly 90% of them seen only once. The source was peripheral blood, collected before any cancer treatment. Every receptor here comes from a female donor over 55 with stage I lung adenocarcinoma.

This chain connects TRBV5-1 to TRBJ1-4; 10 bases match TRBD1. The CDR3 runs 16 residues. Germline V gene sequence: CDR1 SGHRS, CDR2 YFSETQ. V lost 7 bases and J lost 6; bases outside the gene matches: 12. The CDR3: CASQPAPGQGYEKLFF. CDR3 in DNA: TGCGCCAGCCAACCCGCTCCGGGACAGGGGTATGAAAAACTGTTTTTT.

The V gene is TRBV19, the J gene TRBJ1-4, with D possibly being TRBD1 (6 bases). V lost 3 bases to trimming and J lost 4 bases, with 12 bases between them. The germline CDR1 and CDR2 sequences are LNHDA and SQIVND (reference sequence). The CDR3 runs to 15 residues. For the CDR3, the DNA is TGTGCCAGTAGTATTGTGGGACACGGTAATGAAAAACTGTTTTTT. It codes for CASSIVGHGNEKLFF.

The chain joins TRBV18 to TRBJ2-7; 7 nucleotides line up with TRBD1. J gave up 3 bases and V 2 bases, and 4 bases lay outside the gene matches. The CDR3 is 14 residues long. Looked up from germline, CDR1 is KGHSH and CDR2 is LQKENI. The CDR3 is CASSPGQDYYEQYF. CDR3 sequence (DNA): TGTGCCAGCTCACCAGGACAGGATTACTACGAGCAGTACTTC.

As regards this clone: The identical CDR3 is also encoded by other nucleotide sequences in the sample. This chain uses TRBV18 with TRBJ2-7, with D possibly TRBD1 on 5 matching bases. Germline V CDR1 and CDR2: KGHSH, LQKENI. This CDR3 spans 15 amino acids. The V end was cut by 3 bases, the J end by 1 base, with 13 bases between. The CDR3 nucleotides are TGTGCCAGCTCACCGAGCCGAGACAGTTCCTACGAGCAGTACTTC. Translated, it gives CASSPSRDSSYEQYF. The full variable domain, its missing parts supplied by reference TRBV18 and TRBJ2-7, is NAGVMQNPRHLVRRRGQEARLRCSPMKGHSHVYWYRQLPEEGLKFMVYLQKENIIDESGMPKERFSAEFPKEGPSILRIQQVVRGDSAAYFCASSPSRDSSYEQYFGPGTRLTVT.

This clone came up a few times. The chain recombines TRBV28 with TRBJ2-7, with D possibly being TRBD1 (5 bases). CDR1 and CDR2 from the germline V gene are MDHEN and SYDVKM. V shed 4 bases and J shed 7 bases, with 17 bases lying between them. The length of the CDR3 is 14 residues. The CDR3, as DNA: TGTGCCAGCAGTTGGTCTCAGGGTTTGGGTGAGCAGTACTTC. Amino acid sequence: CASSWSQGLGEQYF.

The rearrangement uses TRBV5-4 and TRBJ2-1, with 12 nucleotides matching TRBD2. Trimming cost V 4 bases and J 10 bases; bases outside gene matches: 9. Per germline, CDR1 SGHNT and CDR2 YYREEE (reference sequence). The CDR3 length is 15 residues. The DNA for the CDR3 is TGTGCCAGCAGCCCCTGGACTAGCGGGACTGGAGAGCAGTTCTTC. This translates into CASSPWTSGTGEQFF.

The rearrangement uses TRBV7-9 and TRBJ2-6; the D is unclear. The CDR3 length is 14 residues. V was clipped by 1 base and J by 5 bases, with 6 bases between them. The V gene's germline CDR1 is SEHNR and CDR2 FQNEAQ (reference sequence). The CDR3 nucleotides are TGTGCCAGCAGCTTAGATCTGAGGGCCAACGTCCTGACTTTC. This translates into CASSLDLRANVLTF. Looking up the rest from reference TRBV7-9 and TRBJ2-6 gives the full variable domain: DTGVSQNPRHKITKRGQNVTFRCDPISEHNRLYWYRQTLGQGPEFLTYFQNEAQLEKSRLLSDRFSAERPKGSFSTLEIQRTEQGDSAMYLCASSLDLRANVLTFGAGSRLTVL.

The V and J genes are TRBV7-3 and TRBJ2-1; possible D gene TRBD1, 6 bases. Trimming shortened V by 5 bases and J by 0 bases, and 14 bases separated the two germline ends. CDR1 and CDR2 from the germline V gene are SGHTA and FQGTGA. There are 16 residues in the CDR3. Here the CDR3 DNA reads TGTGCCAGCAGCGCCTCCGGGACACCCTCCTACAATGAGCAGTTCTTC. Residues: CASSASGTPSYNEQFF.

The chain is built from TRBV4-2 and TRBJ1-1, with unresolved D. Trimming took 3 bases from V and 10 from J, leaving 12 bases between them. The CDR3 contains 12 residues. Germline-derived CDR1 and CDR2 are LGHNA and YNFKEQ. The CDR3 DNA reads TGTGCCAGCAGCCACCCCCGGGGAGTAGCTTTCTTT. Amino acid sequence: CASSHPRGVAFF.

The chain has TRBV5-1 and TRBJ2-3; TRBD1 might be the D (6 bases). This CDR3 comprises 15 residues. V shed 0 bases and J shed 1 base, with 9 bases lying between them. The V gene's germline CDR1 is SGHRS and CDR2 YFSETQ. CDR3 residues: CASSLGTGRTDTQYF. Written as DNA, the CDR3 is TGCGCCAGCAGCTTGGGCACAGGGCGCACAGATACGCAGTATTTT.

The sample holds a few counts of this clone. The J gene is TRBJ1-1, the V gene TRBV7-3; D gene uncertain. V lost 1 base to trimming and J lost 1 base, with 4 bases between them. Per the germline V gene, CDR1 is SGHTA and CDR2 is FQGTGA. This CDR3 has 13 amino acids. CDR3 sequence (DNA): TGTGCCAGCAGCTTAAACAGGAACACTGAAGCTTTCTTT. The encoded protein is CASSLNRNTEAFF.

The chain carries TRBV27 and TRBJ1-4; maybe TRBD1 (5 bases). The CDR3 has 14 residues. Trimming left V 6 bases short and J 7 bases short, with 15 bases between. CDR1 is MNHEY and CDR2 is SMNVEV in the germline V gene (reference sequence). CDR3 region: CASRRPGRTEKLFF. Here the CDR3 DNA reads TGTGCCAGCAGACGGCCGGGACGCACTGAAAAACTGTTTTTT.

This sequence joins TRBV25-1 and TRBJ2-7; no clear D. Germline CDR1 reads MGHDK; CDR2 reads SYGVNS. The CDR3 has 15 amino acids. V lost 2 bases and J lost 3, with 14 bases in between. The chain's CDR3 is CASSEDNRYYYEQYF. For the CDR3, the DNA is TGTGCCAGCAGTGAAGACAACCGTTACTACTACGAGCAGTACTTC.

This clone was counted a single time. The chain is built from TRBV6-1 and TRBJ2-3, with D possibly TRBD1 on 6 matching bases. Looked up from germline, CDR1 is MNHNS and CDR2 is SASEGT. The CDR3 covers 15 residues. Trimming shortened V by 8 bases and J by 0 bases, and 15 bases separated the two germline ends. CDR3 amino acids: CASAATGSSTDTQYF. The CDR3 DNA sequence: TGTGCCAGCGCTGCAACAGGGTCTAGCACAGATACGCAGTATTTT.

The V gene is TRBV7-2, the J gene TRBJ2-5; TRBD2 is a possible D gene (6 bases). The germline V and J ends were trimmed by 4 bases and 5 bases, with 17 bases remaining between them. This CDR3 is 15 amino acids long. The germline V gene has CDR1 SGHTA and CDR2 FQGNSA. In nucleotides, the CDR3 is TGTGCCAGCAGCTCAACGCTAGCGAACAGGGAGACCCAGTACTTC. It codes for CASSSTLANRETQYF.

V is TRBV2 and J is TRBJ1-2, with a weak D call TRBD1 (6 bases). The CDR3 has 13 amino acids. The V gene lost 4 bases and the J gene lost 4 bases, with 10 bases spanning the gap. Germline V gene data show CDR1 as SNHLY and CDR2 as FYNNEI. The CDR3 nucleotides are TGTGCCAGCAGTGTGAGGGGGGCCTATGGCTACACCTTC. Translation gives CASSVRGAYGYTF.

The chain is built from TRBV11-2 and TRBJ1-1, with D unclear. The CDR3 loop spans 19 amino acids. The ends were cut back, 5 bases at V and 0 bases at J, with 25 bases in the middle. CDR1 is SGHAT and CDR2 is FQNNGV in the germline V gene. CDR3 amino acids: CASSPSVGWEANMNTEAFF. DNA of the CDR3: TGTGCCAGCAGCCCGAGCGTGGGGTGGGAGGCAAACATGAACACTGAAGCTTTCTTT.

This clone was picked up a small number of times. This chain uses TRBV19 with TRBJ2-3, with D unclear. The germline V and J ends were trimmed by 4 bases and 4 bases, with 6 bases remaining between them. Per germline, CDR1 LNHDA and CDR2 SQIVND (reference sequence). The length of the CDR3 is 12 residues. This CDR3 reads CASSTLSDTQYF. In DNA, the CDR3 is TGTGCCAGTAGTACGCTTTCAGATACGCAGTATTTT.

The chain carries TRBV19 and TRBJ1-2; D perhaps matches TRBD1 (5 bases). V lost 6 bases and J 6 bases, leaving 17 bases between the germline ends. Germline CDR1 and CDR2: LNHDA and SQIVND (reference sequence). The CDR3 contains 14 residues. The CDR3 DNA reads TGTGCCAGTAGCCATCTTCGGGACGGGGATGGCTACACCTTC. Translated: CASSHLRDGDGYTF.

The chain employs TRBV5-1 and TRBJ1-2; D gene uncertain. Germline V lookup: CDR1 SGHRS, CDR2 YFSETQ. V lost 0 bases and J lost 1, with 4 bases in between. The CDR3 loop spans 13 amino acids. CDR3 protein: CASSLVVNYGYTF. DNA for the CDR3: TGCGCCAGCAGCTTGGTAGTTAACTATGGCTACACCTTC.

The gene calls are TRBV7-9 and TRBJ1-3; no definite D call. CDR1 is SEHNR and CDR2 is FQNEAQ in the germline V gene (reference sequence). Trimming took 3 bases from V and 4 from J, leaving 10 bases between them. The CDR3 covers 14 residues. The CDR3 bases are TGTGCCAGCAGCTTCGTGACTCGGGGAAACACCATATATTTT. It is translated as CASSFVTRGNTIYF.

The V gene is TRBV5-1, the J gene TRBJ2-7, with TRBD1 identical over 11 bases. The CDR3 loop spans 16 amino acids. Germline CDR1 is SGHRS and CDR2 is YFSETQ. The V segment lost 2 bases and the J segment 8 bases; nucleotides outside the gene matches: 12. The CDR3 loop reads CASSFGWGQGDPQQYF. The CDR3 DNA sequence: TGCGCCAGCAGCTTCGGTTGGGGACAGGGGGACCCTCAGCAGTACTTC.

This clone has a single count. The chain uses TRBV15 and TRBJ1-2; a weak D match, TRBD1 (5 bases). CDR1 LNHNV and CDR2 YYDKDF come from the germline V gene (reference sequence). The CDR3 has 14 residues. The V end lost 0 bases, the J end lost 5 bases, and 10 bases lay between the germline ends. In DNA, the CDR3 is TGTGCCACCAGCAGAGAGGGCACAGGATATGGCTACACCTTC. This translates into CATSREGTGYGYTF.

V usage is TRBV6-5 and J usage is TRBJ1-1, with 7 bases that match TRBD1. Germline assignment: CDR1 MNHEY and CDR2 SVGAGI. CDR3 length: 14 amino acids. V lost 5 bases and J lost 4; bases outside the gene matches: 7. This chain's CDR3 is CASSPRGQVTEAFF. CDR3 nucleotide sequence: TGTGCCAGCAGTCCGAGGGGGCAGGTCACTGAAGCTTTCTTT.

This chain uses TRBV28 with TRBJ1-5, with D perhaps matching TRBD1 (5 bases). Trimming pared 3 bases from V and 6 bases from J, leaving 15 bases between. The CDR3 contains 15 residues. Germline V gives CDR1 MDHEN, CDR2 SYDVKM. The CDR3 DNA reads TGTGCCAGCAGTTTTTCCGGGGGACCAATTCAGCCCCAGCATTTT. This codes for CASSFSGGPIQPQHF.